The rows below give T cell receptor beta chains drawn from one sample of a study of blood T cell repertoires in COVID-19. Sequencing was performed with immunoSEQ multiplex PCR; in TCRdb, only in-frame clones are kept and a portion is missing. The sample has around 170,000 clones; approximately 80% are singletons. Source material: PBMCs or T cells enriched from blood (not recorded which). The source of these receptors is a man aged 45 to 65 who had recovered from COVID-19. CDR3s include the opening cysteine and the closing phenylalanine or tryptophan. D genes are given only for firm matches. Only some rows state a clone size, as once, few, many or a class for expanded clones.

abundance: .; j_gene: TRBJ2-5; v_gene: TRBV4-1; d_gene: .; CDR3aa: CASSQVGGRGPQETQYF; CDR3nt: TGCGCCAGCAGCCAAGTCGGGGGGCGGGGGCCGCAAGAGACCCAGTACTTC
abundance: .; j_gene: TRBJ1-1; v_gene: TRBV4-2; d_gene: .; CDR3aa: CASRVGGDTEAFF; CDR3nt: TGTGCCAGCAGAGTCGGGGGGGACACTGAAGCTTTCTTT
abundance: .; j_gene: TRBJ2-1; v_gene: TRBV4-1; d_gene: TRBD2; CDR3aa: CASSQGQLAGVIRGQFF; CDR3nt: TGCGCCAGCAGCCAAGGCCAACTAGCGGGGGTGATCCGGGGGCAGTTCTTC
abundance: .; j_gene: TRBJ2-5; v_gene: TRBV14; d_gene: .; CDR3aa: CASSQLGAKKETQYF; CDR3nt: TGTGCCAGCAGCCAGCTGGGGGCCAAAAAAGAGACCCAGTACTTC
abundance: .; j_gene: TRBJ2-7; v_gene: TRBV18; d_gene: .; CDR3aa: CASSSTLETRGYEQYF; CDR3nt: TGTGCCAGCTCATCTACTCTTGAAACTCGAGGTTACGAGCAGTACTTC
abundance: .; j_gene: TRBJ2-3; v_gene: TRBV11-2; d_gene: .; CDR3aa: CASSLLVTDTQYF; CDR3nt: TGTGCCAGCAGCTTACTGGTGACTGATACGCAGTATTTT
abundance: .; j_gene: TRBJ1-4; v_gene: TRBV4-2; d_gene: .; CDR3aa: CASSQAGEAGTGEKLFF; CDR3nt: TGTGCCAGCAGCCAAGCGGGGGAGGCGGGTACGGGTGAAAAACTGTTTTTT
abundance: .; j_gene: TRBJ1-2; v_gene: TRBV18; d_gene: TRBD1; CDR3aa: CASSPVAEKGAYGYTF; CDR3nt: TGTGCCAGCTCACCAGTAGCGGAAAAGGGGGCCTATGGCTACACCTTC
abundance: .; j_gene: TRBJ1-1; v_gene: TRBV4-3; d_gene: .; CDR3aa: CASSPGYRSKNTEAFF; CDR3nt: TGCGCCAGCAGCCCCGGTTACAGGAGCAAGAACACTGAAGCTTTCTTT
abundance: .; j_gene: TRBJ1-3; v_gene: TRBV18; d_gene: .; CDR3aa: CASCETAGNTIYF; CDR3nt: TGTGCCAGCTGTGAAACGGCTGGAAACACCATATATTTT
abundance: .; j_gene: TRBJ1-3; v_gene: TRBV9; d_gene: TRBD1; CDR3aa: CASSASWTGGSGNTIYF; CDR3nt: TGTGCCAGCAGCGCTTCCTGGACAGGGGGCTCTGGAAACACCATATATTTT
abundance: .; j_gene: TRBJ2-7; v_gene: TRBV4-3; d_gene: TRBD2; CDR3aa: CASSQEAGLAGPYEQYF; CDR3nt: TGCGCCAGCAGCCAAGAAGCTGGTCTAGCGGGGCCCTACGAGCAGTACTTC
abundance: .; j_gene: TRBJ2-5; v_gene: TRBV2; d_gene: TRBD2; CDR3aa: CASRGGWTNEETQYF; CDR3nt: TGTGCCAGCCGGGGGGGCTGGACCAACGAAGAGACCCAGTACTTC
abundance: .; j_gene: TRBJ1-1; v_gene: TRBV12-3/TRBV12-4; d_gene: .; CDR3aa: CASSFNRNTEAFF; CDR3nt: TGTGCCAGCAGTTTTAACAGAAACACTGAAGCTTTCTTT
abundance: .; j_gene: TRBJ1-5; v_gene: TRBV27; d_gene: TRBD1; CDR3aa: CASSLTGTQPQHF; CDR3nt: TGTGCCAGCAGCCTGACAGGGACTCAGCCCCAGCATTTT
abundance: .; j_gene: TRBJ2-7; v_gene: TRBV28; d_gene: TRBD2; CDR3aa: CASTTGGRHYEQYF; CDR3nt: TGTGCCAGCACGACGGGGGGACGCCACTACGAGCAGTACTTC
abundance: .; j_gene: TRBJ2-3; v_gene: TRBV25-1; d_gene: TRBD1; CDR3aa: CASSDRTGYTQYF; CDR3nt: TGTGCCAGCAGTGATCGGACAGGGTATACGCAGTATTTT
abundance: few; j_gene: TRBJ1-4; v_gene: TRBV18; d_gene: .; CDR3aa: CASSPPQAAGEKLFF; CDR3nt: TGTGCCAGCTCACCCCCACAGGCGGCAGGTGAAAAACTGTTTTTT
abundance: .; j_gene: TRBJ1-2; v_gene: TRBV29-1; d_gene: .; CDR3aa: CSVVGGRVNYGYTF; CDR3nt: TGCAGCGTTGTTGGAGGAAGGGTTAACTATGGCTACACCTTC
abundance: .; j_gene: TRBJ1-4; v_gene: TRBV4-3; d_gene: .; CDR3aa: CASSQFLGGLRGKLFF; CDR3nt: TGCGCCAGCAGCCAATTTCTAGGGGGTCTTCGGGGAAAACTGTTTTTT
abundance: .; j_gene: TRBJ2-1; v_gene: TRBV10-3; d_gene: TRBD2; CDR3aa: CAIRGTNLYNEQFF; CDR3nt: TGTGCCATCAGGGGGACTAACCTATACAATGAGCAGTTCTTC
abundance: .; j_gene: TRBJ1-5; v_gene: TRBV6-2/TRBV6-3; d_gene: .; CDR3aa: CASSRTVSPNQPQHF; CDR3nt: TGTGCCAGCAGTAGGACAGTGTCCCCCAATCAGCCCCAGCATTTT
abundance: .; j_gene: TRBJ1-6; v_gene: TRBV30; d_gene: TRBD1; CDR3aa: CAYNSGTGEISPLHF; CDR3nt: TGTGCCTACAACTCCGGGACAGGGGAAATTTCACCCCTCCACTTT
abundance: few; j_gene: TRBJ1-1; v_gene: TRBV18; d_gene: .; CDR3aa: CASSPPSLWNTEAFF; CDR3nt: TGTGCCAGCTCACCCCCGTCTCTCTGGAACACTGAAGCTTTCTTT
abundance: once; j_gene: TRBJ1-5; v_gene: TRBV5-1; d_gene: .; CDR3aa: CASSGGDSNQPQHF; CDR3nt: TGCGCCAGCAGTGGGGGGGATAGCAATCAGCCCCAGCATTTT
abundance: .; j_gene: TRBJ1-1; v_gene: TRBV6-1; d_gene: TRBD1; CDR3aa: CASSEGGGTGSTEAFF; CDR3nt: TGTGCCAGCAGTGAGGGTGGTGGGACAGGGTCCACTGAAGCTTTCTTT
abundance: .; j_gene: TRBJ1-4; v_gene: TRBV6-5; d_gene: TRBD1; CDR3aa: CASRTGSTNEKLFF; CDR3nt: TGTGCCAGTAGGACAGGATCAACTAATGAAAAACTGTTTTTT
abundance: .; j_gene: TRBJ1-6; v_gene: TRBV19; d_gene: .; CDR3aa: CASSIWAGILPLHF; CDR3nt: TGTGCCAGTAGTATTTGGGCGGGGATTCTTCCCCTCCACTTT
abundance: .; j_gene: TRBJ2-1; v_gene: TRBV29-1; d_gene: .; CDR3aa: CSVEGDFSYNEQFF; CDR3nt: TGCAGCGTTGAGGGGGACTTCTCCTACAATGAGCAGTTCTTC
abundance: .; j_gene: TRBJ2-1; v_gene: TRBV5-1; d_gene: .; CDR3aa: CASSLASGWEQFF; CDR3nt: TGCGCCAGCAGCTTGGCCTCAGGTTGGGAGCAGTTCTTC
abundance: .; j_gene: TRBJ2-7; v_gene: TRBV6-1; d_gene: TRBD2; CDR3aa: CASSEALTSGRTYEQYF; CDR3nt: TGTGCCAGCAGTGAAGCGCTTACTAGCGGGCGAACCTACGAGCAGTACTTC
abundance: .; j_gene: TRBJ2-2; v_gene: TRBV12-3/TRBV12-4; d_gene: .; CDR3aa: CASSLQGVGELFF; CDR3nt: TGTGCCAGCAGCCTTCAGGGTGTGGGGGAGCTGTTTTTT
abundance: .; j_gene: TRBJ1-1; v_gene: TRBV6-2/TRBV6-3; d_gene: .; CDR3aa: CASSYGGTEAFF; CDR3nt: TGTGCCAGCAGTTACGGGGGGACTGAAGCTTTCTTT
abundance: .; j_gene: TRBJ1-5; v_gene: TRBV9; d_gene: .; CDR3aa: CASSGDGRTNQPQHF; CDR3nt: TGTGCCAGCAGCGGAGATGGGAGGACCAATCAGCCCCAGCATTTT
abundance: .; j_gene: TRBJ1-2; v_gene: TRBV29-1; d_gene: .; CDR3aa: CGGGRRYYGYTF; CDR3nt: TGCGGCGGGGGGCGCAGGTACTATGGCTACACCTTC
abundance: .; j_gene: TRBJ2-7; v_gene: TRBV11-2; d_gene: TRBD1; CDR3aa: CATVKNSGTGGYEQYF; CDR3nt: TGTGCCACCGTTAAAAACAGCGGGACAGGGGGCTACGAGCAGTACTTC
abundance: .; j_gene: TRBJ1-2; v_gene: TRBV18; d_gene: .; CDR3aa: CASSPTGTLNYGYTF; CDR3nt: TGTGCCAGCTCACCGACCGGGACACTAAACTATGGCTACACCTTC
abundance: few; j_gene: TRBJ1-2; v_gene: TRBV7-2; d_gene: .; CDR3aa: CASSSPGVGGYTF; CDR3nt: TGTGCCAGCAGCTCCCCAGGGGTCGGTGGCTACACCTTC
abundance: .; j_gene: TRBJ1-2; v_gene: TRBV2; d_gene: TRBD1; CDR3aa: CASTFRTGGWCTF; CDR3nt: TGTGCCAGCACTTTCAGGACAGGGGGCTGGTGCACCTTC
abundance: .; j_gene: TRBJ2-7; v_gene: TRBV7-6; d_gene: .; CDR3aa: CASSFTRDSYEQYF; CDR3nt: TGTGCCAGCAGCTTCACGCGGGACTCCTACGAGCAGTACTTC
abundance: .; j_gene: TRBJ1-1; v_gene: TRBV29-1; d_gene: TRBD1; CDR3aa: CSVLPRQGLITEAFF; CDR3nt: TGCAGCGTCCTCCCCAGACAGGGGCTGATTACTGAAGCTTTCTTT
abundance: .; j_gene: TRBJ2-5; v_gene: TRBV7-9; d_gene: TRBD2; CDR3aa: CASSSEGRARKETQYF; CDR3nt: TGTGCCAGCAGCTCCGAGGGGAGGGCACGGAAAGAGACCCAGTACTTC
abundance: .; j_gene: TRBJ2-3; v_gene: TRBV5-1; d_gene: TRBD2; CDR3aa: CASSLWVAGAASTDTQYF; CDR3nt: TGCGCCAGCAGCTTGTGGGTAGCGGGGGCCGCTAGCACAGATACGCAGTATTTT
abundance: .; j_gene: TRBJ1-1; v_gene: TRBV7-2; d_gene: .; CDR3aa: CASSPRTGDTEAFF; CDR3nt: TGTGCCAGCAGCCCGCGGACGGGGGACACTGAAGCTTTCTTT
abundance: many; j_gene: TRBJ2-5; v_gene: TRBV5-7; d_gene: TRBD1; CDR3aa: CASSFRTGGYQETQYF; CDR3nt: TGTGCCAGCAGCTTCCGGACAGGGGGTTACCAAGAGACCCAGTACTTC
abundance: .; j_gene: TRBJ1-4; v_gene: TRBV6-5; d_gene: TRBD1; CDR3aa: CAVTNGGTGVEKLFF; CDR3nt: TGTGCCGTCACAAATGGTGGGACAGGGGTCGAAAAACTGTTTTTT
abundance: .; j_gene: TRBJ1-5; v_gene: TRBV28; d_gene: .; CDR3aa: CASSLPQPDSNQPQHF; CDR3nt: TGTGCCAGCAGTTTACCACAGCCTGATAGCAATCAGCCCCAGCATTTT
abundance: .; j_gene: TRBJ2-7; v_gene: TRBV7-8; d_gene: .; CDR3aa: CASSLGVTASYEQYF; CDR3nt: TGTGCCAGCAGCTTAGGGGTAACAGCTTCCTACGAGCAGTACTTC
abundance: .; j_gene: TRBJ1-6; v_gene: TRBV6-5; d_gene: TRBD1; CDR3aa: CASKTGYSPLHF; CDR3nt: TGTGCCAGCAAGACAGGGTATTCACCCCTCCACTTT
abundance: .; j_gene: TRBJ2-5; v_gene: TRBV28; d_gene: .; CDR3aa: CASSSLTGLDETQYF; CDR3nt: TGTGCCAGCAGTTCGTTAACAGGGTTGGATGAGACCCAGTACTTC
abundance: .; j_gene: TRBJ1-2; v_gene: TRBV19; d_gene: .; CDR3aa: CASSFLTDYGYTF; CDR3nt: TGTGCCAGTAGTTTCCTAACGGACTATGGCTACACCTTC
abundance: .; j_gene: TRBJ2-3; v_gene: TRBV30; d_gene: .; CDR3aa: CAWSVPVQTQYF; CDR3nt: TGTGCCTGGAGTGTCCCAGTGCAAACGCAGTATTTT